The T cell receptor beta chain described here comes from a study of response to subunit inactivated influenza vaccine. This clonotype came up a few times. Its cognate antigen is unknown. Findings and limits, study-wide: Authors suggested few new T cells are recruited by each seasonal influenza vaccination.

TCRdb fed the RT-PCR reads into MiXCR, producing one record per CDR3 protein. Of 530,000 or so distinct CDR3 sequences in the sample, about an eighth were seen once. The receptor comes from a man aged 50-59 years who received an inactivated influenza vaccine. The input for sequencing was PBMCs from blood, taken on the day of vaccination.

The CDR3 is CASSESWDTRFAYNEQFF. CDR3 DNA: TGCGCCAGCAGTGAGTCTTGGGACACCCGCTTCGCATACAATGAGCAGTTCTTC. The chain has TRBV10-2 and TRBJ2-1, with D maybe TRBD1 (6 bases). V was trimmed by 0 bases and J by 4 bases, leaving 19 bases between them. Germline V CDR1 and CDR2: WSHSY, SAAADI. CDR3 length: 18 amino acids.